One sample yielded the 20 T cell receptor beta chains listed below, sequenced in a study of Graves' ophthalmopathy and Graves' hyperthyroidism. RNA transcripts served as template for amplifying TCR beta CDR3 sequences. First-round RT-PCR relied on HTBI primers, and a second-round multiplex PCR came next. In TCRdb, the multiplex PCR reads were re-called with MiXCR into one record per CDR3 protein. In the table there are 660,000 or so distinct CDR3 sequences, roughly 39% of which are singletons. Sequenced material: peripheral blood. The receptors were gathered from an adult man with Graves' ophthalmopathy.

V usage is TRBV5-1 and J usage is TRBJ2-2, with D perhaps given as TRBD1 or TRBD2 (5 bases each). This CDR3 contains 15 residues. V gave up 0 bases and J gave up 6 bases, with 12 bases separating them. The germline gives CDR1 SGHRS, CDR2 YFSETQ. CDR3 region: CASSLEAGTAGELFF. CDR3 sequence (DNA): TGCGCCAGCAGCTTGGAGGCCGGGACCGCCGGGGAGCTGTTTTTT.

The count of this clonotype is one. The V gene is TRBV6-2 or TRBV6-3, the J gene TRBJ2-7, with D perhaps TRBD2 (7 bases). The CDR3 is 12 amino acids. The V gene's germline CDR1 is MNHEY and CDR2 SVGEGT. The CDR3 bases are TGTGCTAGAGGGGGGAGGGACAACGAGCAGTACTTC. Protein sequence: CARGGRDNEQYF.

The rearrangement joins TRBV24-1 to TRBJ1-2, with 8 bases aligning to TRBD1. CDR3 length: 16 amino acids. V dropped 1 base and J dropped 4; count of bases not matched to a gene: 7. Germline V lookup: CDR1 KGHDR, CDR2 SFDVKD. The CDR3 protein is CATSDFDRTGSYGYTF. The CDR3 bases are TGTGCCACCAGTGATTTCGATAGGACAGGGAGCTATGGCTACACCTTC.

This clonotype came up many times. CDR3 sequence reads: CASSQRGTGDPETQYF. The CDR3 DNA is TGTGCCAGCAGCCAACGGGGGACAGGGGATCCGGAGACCCAGTACTTC. The chain joins TRBV7-8 to TRBJ2-5; the match to TRBD1 covers 10 bases. CDR1 SGHVS and CDR2 FQNEAQ come from the germline V gene. V was pared by 5 bases and J by 5 bases, with 11 bases of the junction left unmatched. The CDR3 is 16 amino acids. The variable domain in full, with the rest retrieved from reference TRBV7-8 and TRBJ2-5, is GAGVSQSPRYKVAKRGQDVALRCDPISGHVSLFWYQQALGQGPEFLTYFQNEAQLDKSGLPSDRFFAERPEGSVSTLKIQRTQQEDSAVYLCASSQRGTGDPETQYFGPGTRLLVL.

The chain uses TRBV7-2 and TRBJ2-5, with a weak D call TRBD2 (6 bases). V gave up 3 bases and J gave up 5 bases, with 16 bases separating them. Per germline, CDR1 SGHTA and CDR2 FQGNSA. This CDR3 is 15 amino acids long. CDR3 loop: CASSFPEEGAETQYF. CDR3 nucleotide sequence: TGTGCCAGCAGCTTCCCCGAGGAGGGAGCGGAGACCCAGTACTTC. The variable domain in full, with the rest retrieved from reference TRBV7-2 and TRBJ2-5, is GAGVSQSPSNKVTEKGKDVELRCDPISGHTALYWYRQSLGQGLEFLIYFQGNSAPDKSGLPSDRFSAERTGGSVSTLTIQRTQQEDSAVYLCASSFPEEGAETQYFGPGTRLLVL.

The sample holds many counts of this clonotype. The chain has TRBV7-2 and TRBJ2-7; 8 positions agree with TRBD1. There are 15 residues in the CDR3. Germline V lookup: CDR1 SGHTA, CDR2 FQGNSA. V dropped 0 bases and J dropped 5; count of bases not matched to a gene: 6. Written as DNA, the CDR3 is TGTGCCAGCAGCTTAGCTCCCAGGGGGCCCCACGAGCAGTACTTC. Residues: CASSLAPRGPHEQYF. The whole variable domain, filled in from reference TRBV7-2 and TRBJ2-7, reads GAGVSQSPSNKVTEKGKDVELRCDPISGHTALYWYRQSLGQGLEFLIYFQGNSAPDKSGLPSDRFSAERTGGSVSTLTIQRTQQEDSAVYLCASSLAPRGPHEQYFGPGTRLTVT.

This clonotype was counted at least ten times. V is TRBV11-1 and J is TRBJ1-6; TRBD1 agrees at 7 bases. The CDR3 sequence is 16 residues long. V shed 4 bases and J 5 bases; nucleotides not matched to a gene: 8. The V gene's germline CDR1 is SGHAT and CDR2 FQDESV (reference sequence). The CDR3 coding sequence is TGTGCCAGCAGCTCAATTCCGGGACAGAATAATTCACCCCTCCACTTT. Translated: CASSSIPGQNNSPLHF.

This chain uses TRBV20-1 with TRBJ2-7, with D uncertain. The CDR3 sequence is 14 residues long. The V end lost 4 bases, the J end lost 7 bases, and 20 bases lay between the germline ends. CDR1 is DFQATT and CDR2 is SNEGSKA in the germline V gene (reference sequence). CDR3 nucleotide sequence: TGCAGTGCTACCAAGACAATGCCGTCTAGGGAGCAGTACTTC. Its translation is CSATKTMPSREQYF.

V is TRBV11-2 and J is TRBJ2-6; 7 positions match TRBD2. V trimming: 3 bases; J trimming: 1 base; junction bases outside the gene matches: 6. Germline-derived CDR1 and CDR2 are SGHAT and FQNNGV. The CDR3 covers 17 residues. This chain's CDR3 is CASSFRGGPSGANVLTF. In DNA form, the CDR3 reads TGTGCCAGCAGCTTCCGCGGGGGACCGTCTGGGGCCAACGTCCTGACTTTC.

This clonotype was picked up many times. The chain couples TRBV19 to TRBJ1-2; no reliable D call. V lost 7 bases and J 4 bases, leaving 16 bases between the germline ends. Per germline, CDR1 LNHDA and CDR2 SQIVND (reference sequence). The CDR3 runs 14 residues. CDR3 nucleotides: TGTGCCAGTAAAGCTGCCGTCGGACCCTATGGCTACACCTTC. It yields the protein CASKAAVGPYGYTF.

At least ten counts were recorded for this clonotype. The chain has TRBV7-2 and TRBJ1-2, with unresolved D. Trimming shortened V by 4 bases and J by 3 bases, and 9 bases separated the two germline ends. The CDR3 consists of 13 residues. Germline V lookup: CDR1 SGHTA, CDR2 FQGNSA. CDR3 nucleotides: TGTGCCAGCAGCTCAAATGGCCACTATGGCTACACCTTC. Translated, it gives CASSSNGHYGYTF.

The chain joins TRBV2 to TRBJ2-7; D could derive from TRBD1 or TRBD2 (5 bases each). The V end lost 8 bases, the J end lost 2 bases, and 22 bases lay between the germline ends. Germline CDR1 and CDR2: SNHLY and FYNNEI. The length of the CDR3 is 16 residues. The CDR3 DNA follows: TGTGCCAGCTCACCACCCGGGACCGACGCAACCTACGAGCAGTACTTC. Protein sequence: CASSPPGTDATYEQYF.

This chain uses TRBV10-3 with TRBJ2-2, with D possibly called TRBD1 or TRBD2 (5 bases each). This CDR3 region has 16 residues. Trimming left V 2 bases short and J 6 bases short, with 16 bases between. Germline V gives CDR1 ENHRY, CDR2 SYGVKD. CDR3 protein: CAISEKGIGGPGELFF. CDR3 nucleotide sequence: TGTGCCATCAGTGAGAAGGGGATAGGAGGCCCCGGGGAGCTGTTTTTT.

The J gene is TRBJ2-7, the V gene TRBV29-1; 12 nucleotides align to TRBD2. The CDR3 is 15 amino acids. Germline V gives CDR1 SQVTM, CDR2 ANQGSEA. CDR3 sequence: CSVRRLAGVGYEQYF. The CDR3 bases are TGCAGTGTAAGACGACTAGCGGGGGTAGGCTACGAGCAGTACTTC.

This clonotype came up many times. The chain couples TRBV7-9 to TRBJ2-2, with a weak D call TRBD1 (5 bases). Germline V lookup: CDR1 SEHNR, CDR2 FQNEAQ (reference sequence). This CDR3 is 14 amino acids long. Trimming pared 5 bases from V and 0 bases from J, leaving 7 bases between. CDR3 protein: CASSDSANTGELFF. CDR3 sequence (DNA): TGTGCCAGCAGCGACAGCGCGAACACCGGGGAGCTGTTTTTT.

As for this clonotype: With a much larger clone just one base away, this may be a read error. The rearrangement links TRBV11-2 to TRBJ2-2; TRBD1 matches at 11 bases. The germline V gene has CDR1 SGHAT and CDR2 FQNNGV. This CDR3 is built from 16 residues. The chain's CDR3 is CASRLGTGGHTGELFF. The CDR3 DNA reads TGTGCCAGCCGCTTAGGGACAGGGGGACACACCGGGGAGCTGTTTTTT.

The sample holds many counts of this clonotype. This CDR3 reads CAISDRVFPRTLHF. Here the CDR3 DNA reads TGTGCCATCAGTGATCGGGTCTTCCCACGAACCCTCCACTTT. The genes are TRBV10-3 and TRBJ1-6, with D unclear. The V end lost 3 bases, the J end lost 14 bases, and 17 bases lay between the germline ends. Germline lookup yields CDR1 ENHRY and CDR2 SYGVKD. This CDR3 contains 14 residues.

This sequence joins TRBV7-7 and TRBJ2-5; the D gene is possibly TRBD1 (5 bases). Trimming pared 3 bases from V and 5 bases from J, leaving 10 bases between. CDR3 length: 13 residues. The V gene's germline CDR1 is SSHAT and CDR2 FNYEAQ (reference sequence). The CDR3 bases are TGTGCCAGCAGCTTTTCCAGGGTTGAGACCCAGTACTTC. Translated, it gives CASSFSRVETQYF.

In this sample, this clonotype turned up many times. This sequence joins TRBV7-2 and TRBJ2-5; the match to TRBD1 covers 7 bases. V was pared by 7 bases and J by 9 bases, with 8 bases of the junction left unmatched. This CDR3 contains 12 residues. Germline V gene sequence: CDR1 SGHTA, CDR2 FQGNSA. CDR3 DNA sequence: TGTGCCAGCACCCGGACAGGCTCGGCCCAGTACTTC. Translated: CASTRTGSAQYF.

This clonotype has ten or more counts. V is TRBV11-2 and J is TRBJ1-6; tentative D call: TRBD1 (5 bases). The germline CDR1 and CDR2 sequences are SGHAT and FQNNGV. V shed 1 base and J shed 14 bases, with 15 bases lying between them. There are 14 residues in the CDR3. This chain's CDR3 is CASSLVSRVRTLHF. The CDR3, as DNA: TGTGCCAGCAGCTTAGTAAGCAGGGTGCGGACCCTCCACTTT.